Listed here are 32 T cell receptor beta chains from one sample, sequenced in a study of shared T cell receptors in the human thymus. Produced via immunoSEQ multiplex PCR; TCRdb's table is partial and in-frame only. The sample records hundreds of thousands of clones, 70% to 90% being singletons. These data are also associated with another study on human thymus T cells.

The sample taken for sequencing was thymocytes. The receptors were sampled from a girl under three years old with a congenital heart defect.

The rearrangement joins TRBV11-2 to TRBJ1-2; tentatively, D is TRBD1 (5 bases). The CDR3 sequence is 13 residues long. Germline assignment: CDR1 SGHAT and CDR2 FQNNGV. The V end lost 5 bases, the J end lost 1 base, and 8 bases lay between the germline ends. The CDR3 nucleotides are TGTGCCAGCAGCATCGGACATAACTATGGCTACACCTTC. This translates into CASSIGHNYGYTF.

This clone has more than one count but fewer than ten. The chain recombines TRBV5-6 with TRBJ2-5; possible D gene TRBD2, 6 bases. The CDR3 is 15 amino acids. V was shortened by 4 bases and J by 5 bases, with 18 bases between the two germline ends. Germline loops: CDR1 SGHDT, CDR2 YYEEEE. The CDR3 region has the DNA TGTGCCAGCAGCCAAATAGGACGTCGGGGGGAGACCCAGTACTTC. Amino acids: CASSQIGRRGETQYF.

V is TRBV4-1 and J is TRBJ2-1; perhaps TRBD2 as D (6 bases). Germline CDR1 MGHRA, CDR2 YSYEKL. The CDR3 covers 19 residues. V shed 4 bases and J shed 1 base, with 23 bases lying between them. CDR3 loop: CASSRKRPAGSLSYNEQFF. As DNA, the CDR3 is TGCGCCAGCAGCCGAAAAAGGCCGGCGGGGAGTCTTTCCTACAATGAGCAGTTCTTC.

V and J are TRBV28 and TRBJ2-7; 8 positions agree with TRBD2. The junction had 16 bases not matched to a gene; V was cut back by 2 bases and J by 4 bases. This CDR3 comprises 18 residues. The germline V gene encodes CDR1 MDHEN and CDR2 SYDVKM. The CDR3 reads CASSLPTGEAGGPYEQYF. CDR3 DNA: TGTGCCAGCAGTTTACCCACCGGGGAGGCGGGGGGCCCTTACGAGCAGTACTTC. The variable domain in full, completed from reference TRBV28 and TRBJ2-7, reads DVKVTQSSRYLVKRTGEKVFLECVQDMDHENMFWYRQDPGLGLRLIYFSYDVKMKEKGDIPEGYSVSREKKERFSLILESASTNQTSMYLCASSLPTGEAGGPYEQYFGPGTRLTVT.

This chain links TRBV4-1 with TRBJ1-4; the D is unclear. This CDR3 spans 19 amino acids. Trimming removed 4 bases from V and 8 bases from J, with 29 bases in between. Germline lookup yields CDR1 MGHRA and CDR2 YSYEKL. The CDR3 protein is CASSPIITKTAPTREKLFF. CDR3 nucleotide sequence: TGCGCCAGCAGCCCAATTATCACTAAAACGGCCCCAACTAGGGAAAAACTGTTTTTT.

This chain uses TRBV28 with TRBJ1-2, with D possibly being TRBD1 (5 bases). The ends were cut back, 6 bases at V and 5 bases at J, with 16 bases in the middle. Germline V gene data show CDR1 as MDHEN and CDR2 as SYDVKM. The length of the CDR3 is 14 residues. CDR3: CASSFRSGPYGYTF. CDR3 nucleotide sequence: TGTGCCAGCAGCTTCCGCTCAGGGCCTTATGGCTACACCTTC.

J is TRBJ2-5 and V is TRBV4-1; possibly TRBD2 for D (5 bases). Trimming shortened V by 0 bases and J by 5 bases, and 10 bases separated the two germline ends. The germline gives CDR1 MGHRA, CDR2 YSYEKL. CDR3 length: 14 amino acids. The DNA for the CDR3 is TGCGCCAGCAGCCAAGATTCTAGCACGGAGACCCAGTACTTC. Residues: CASSQDSSTETQYF.

The V call is TRBV9, the J call TRBJ1-1, with D perhaps TRBD1 (6 bases). The CDR3 has 15 residues. The germline V gene encodes CDR1 SGDLS and CDR2 YYNGEE. The V and J ends lost 0 bases and 6 bases respectively, with 15 bases between them. The CDR3 nucleotides are TGTGCCAGCAGCGTAGGGGAAGGGGGGGACGCTGAAGCTTTCTTT. Translated, it gives CASSVGEGGDAEAFF.

J is TRBJ2-5 and V is TRBV28; TRBD2 is a possible D gene (5 bases). Germline assignment: CDR1 MDHEN and CDR2 SYDVKM. The ends were cut back, 2 bases at V and 1 base at J, with 20 bases in the middle. CDR3 length: 18 residues. CDR3: CASSLGFVGERGQETQYF. The CDR3 DNA reads TGTGCCAGCAGTTTAGGGTTTGTCGGGGAACGGGGCCAAGAGACCCAGTACTTC.

The chain has TRBV15 and TRBJ2-2, with D hard to call. CDR1 is LNHNV, CDR2 YYDKDF, per germline (reference sequence). Trimming took off 0 bases at V and 8 bases at J, with 19 bases between the two ends. This CDR3 is built from 17 residues. Here the CDR3 reads CATSRDSKAGHIGELFF. In nucleotides, the CDR3 is TGTGCCACCAGCAGAGATAGTAAGGCAGGCCACATTGGGGAGCTGTTTTTT.

This clone appeared once. The CDR3: CASSLTVGGGPGNEQFF. The CDR3, as DNA: TGTGCCAGCAGCTTAACTGTAGGGGGGGGCCCGGGGAATGAGCAGTTCTTC. The chain carries TRBV7-2 and TRBJ2-1, with D possibly being TRBD2 (7 bases). This CDR3 region has 17 residues. The germline gives CDR1 SGHTA, CDR2 FQGNSA. V was pared by 2 bases and J by 7 bases, with 21 bases between.

The chain recombines TRBV6-1 with TRBJ2-6; D is uncertain. Trimming stripped 4 bases from V and 0 bases from J, with 10 bases between. The CDR3 contains 16 residues. Germline lookup yields CDR1 MNHNS and CDR2 SASEGT. CDR3 sequence (DNA): TGTGCCAGCAGTGTTGTCCCAGACTCTGGGGCCAACGTCCTGACTTTC. The encoded protein is CASSVVPDSGANVLTF.

The chain recombines TRBV2 with TRBJ1-1, with TRBD1 matching 7 bases. Unmatched junction bases numbered 13, after V lost 11 bases and J lost 4 bases. CDR3 length equals 14 residues. The germline CDR1 and CDR2 sequences are SNHLY and FYNNEI. DNA for the CDR3: TGTGCCTGCCGGACCGGACAGGAGGGCACTGAAGCTTTCTTT. Translation gives CACRTGQEGTEAFF. Full variable domain (missing parts from reference TRBV2 and TRBJ1-1): EPEVTQTPSHQVTQMGQEVILRCVPISNHLYFYWYRQILGQKVEFLVSFYNNEISEKSEIFDDQFSVERPDGSNFTLKIRSTKLEDSAMYFCACRTGQEGTEAFFGQGTRLTVV.

The rearrangement uses TRBV4-1 and TRBJ2-7; 7 bases align to TRBD2. Germline V gives CDR1 MGHRA, CDR2 YSYEKL. With V trimmed by 0 bases and J by 5 bases, 4 bases remained unmatched. The CDR3 spans 14 residues. The CDR3 sequence: CASSQDWTRNEQYF. CDR3 nucleotide sequence: TGCGCCAGCAGCCAAGATTGGACTAGGAACGAGCAGTACTTC.

This chain connects TRBV7-9 to TRBJ2-1; tentatively, D is TRBD2 (6 bases). Germline V CDR1 and CDR2: SEHNR, FQNEAQ (reference sequence). This CDR3 spans 16 amino acids. The V gene lost 5 bases and the J gene lost 5 bases, with 19 bases spanning the gap. DNA of the CDR3: TGTGCCAGCAGCCAAACGGGACTTAGCCCCCACAATGAGCAGTTCTTC. Translating it yields CASSQTGLSPHNEQFF.

The gene calls are TRBV7-2 and TRBJ2-4; D might be TRBD1 (5 bases). CDR1 and CDR2 (germline): SGHTA, FQGNSA. V shed 3 bases and J shed 8 bases, with 11 bases lying between them. The CDR3 has 13 residues. Here the CDR3 reads CASSFVQGDIQYF. CDR3 in DNA: TGTGCCAGCAGCTTTGTCCAGGGTGACATTCAGTACTTC.

CDR3 bases: TGTGCCACCCTCCCCGACAGGGAGGATGTCTATGGCTACACCTTC. Protein: CATLPDREDVYGYTF. The V call is TRBV15, the J call TRBJ1-2; the match to TRBD1 covers 7 bases. The CDR3 totals 15 residues. CDR1 and CDR2 from the germline V gene are LNHNV and YYDKDF (reference sequence). Trimming cost V 8 bases and J 4 bases; bases outside gene matches: 13.

In its sample, this clone was seen once. The chain combines TRBV6-1 with TRBJ1-4; D not resolved. CDR3 length: 14 residues. The V end lost 6 bases, the J end lost 7 bases, and 15 bases lay between the germline ends. CDR1 and CDR2 (germline): MNHNS, SASEGT. CDR3 region: CASRGAGWGEKLFF. The CDR3 DNA sequence: TGTGCCAGCAGGGGAGCAGGCTGGGGTGAAAAACTGTTTTTT.

This clone was observed a handful of times. The chain couples TRBV19 to TRBJ1-1; D is ambiguous. The germline V gene has CDR1 LNHDA and CDR2 SQIVND (reference sequence). The CDR3 runs 15 residues. Trimming shortened V by 5 bases and J by 4 bases, and 17 bases separated the two germline ends. The DNA for the CDR3 is TGTGCCAGTAGTCCGTATCTCTGGAGTGGCACTGAAGCTTTCTTT. This sequence encodes CASSPYLWSGTEAFF.

The CDR3 loop is CATSYYRSGSGELFF. CDR3 coding DNA: TGTGCCACCAGTTACTACAGGTCCGGATCCGGGGAGCTGTTTTTT. V is TRBV15 and J is TRBJ2-2; maybe TRBD1 (5 bases). Germline CDR1 LNHNV, CDR2 YYDKDF (reference sequence). The CDR3 length is 15 residues. V was clipped by 6 bases and J by 6 bases, with 17 bases between them.

The rearrangement links TRBV9 to TRBJ1-6; maybe TRBD1 (5 bases). Looked up from germline, CDR1 is SGDLS and CDR2 is YYNGEE. Trimming removed 3 bases at V and 7 bases at J, with 8 bases between. The CDR3 consists of 13 residues. The CDR3 DNA is TGTGCCAGCAGCGGAAACAGGAATTCACCCCTCCACTTT. Translating gives CASSGNRNSPLHF.

V is TRBV29-1 and J is TRBJ2-7; TRBD2 might be the D (5 bases). The germline V gene has CDR1 SQVTM and CDR2 ANQGSEA. The CDR3 totals 15 residues. V lost 5 bases and J 2 bases, leaving 19 bases between the germline ends. Written as DNA, the CDR3 is TGCAGCGTTAACGATCGGGGTGTTTGCGCCTACGAGCAGTACTTC. This sequence encodes CSVNDRGVCAYEQYF.

This clone was detected only a few times. The chain has TRBV6-6 and TRBJ1-1; D perhaps matches TRBD1 (5 bases). This CDR3 spans 14 amino acids. From germline, CDR1 is MNHNY and CDR2 SVGAGI (reference sequence). Between the trimmed V and J ends, which lost 6 bases and 1 base, there was a span of 12 bases. CDR3 sequence (DNA): TGTGCCAGCAGACTGACAGTGGCGAACACTGAAGCTTTCTTT. Translated, it gives CASRLTVANTEAFF.

This chain connects TRBV6-1 to TRBJ1-3; D call uncertain. V lost 4 bases and J 5 bases, leaving 12 bases between the germline ends. The germline CDR1 and CDR2 sequences are MNHNS and SASEGT. CDR3 size: 14 residues. The CDR3 reads CASSVEEARNTIYF. Here the CDR3 DNA reads TGTGCCAGCAGTGTGGAGGAGGCTCGAAACACCATATATTTT.

This chain links TRBV6-4 with TRBJ1-3; TRBD1 agrees at 7 bases. This CDR3 is 24 amino acids long. Per the germline V gene, CDR1 is MRHNA and CDR2 is SNTAGT. V trimming: 0 bases; J trimming: 2 bases; junction bases outside the gene matches: 28. In DNA form, the CDR3 reads TGTGCCAGCAGTGACTCGGTACCTGTACCCGACAGGGTTACTAGGTTCAAACCTGGAAACACCATATATTTT. This sequence encodes CASSDSVPVPDRVTRFKPGNTIYF.

The V call is TRBV27, the J call TRBJ1-2, with 7 nucleotides matching TRBD1. V gave up 3 bases and J gave up 3 bases; unmatched junction bases: 13. Germline V gives CDR1 MNHEY, CDR2 SMNVEV (reference sequence). The CDR3 extends over 17 amino acids. The CDR3: CASSFRQGPPADYGYTF. CDR3 coding DNA: TGTGCCAGCAGTTTTCGACAGGGCCCTCCCGCCGACTATGGCTACACCTTC.

This clone was detected only once. The same CDR3 is also encoded by other DNA sequences in this sample. This rearrangement joins TRBV5-1 to TRBJ2-3, with a tentative D call TRBD2 (5 bases). The CDR3 has 14 residues. Germline lookup yields CDR1 SGHRS and CDR2 YFSETQ. V gave up 0 bases and J gave up 1 base, with 6 bases separating them. This CDR3 is CASSLGSGTDTQYF. In nucleotides, the CDR3 is TGCGCCAGCAGCTTGGGTAGCGGCACAGATACGCAGTATTTT.

The chain recombines TRBV5-1 with TRBJ1-1; 9 bases match TRBD1. The ends lost 1 base at V and 11 bases at J; junction bases unmatched: 12. Germline V gene sequence: CDR1 SGHRS, CDR2 YFSETQ. The CDR3 contains 15 residues. The CDR3 loop reads CASSLFRTGDFNAFF. As DNA, the CDR3 is TGCGCCAGCAGCTTGTTTCGGACAGGGGATTTTAATGCTTTCTTT.

This chain uses TRBV6-6 with TRBJ1-2; 8 bases are a match to TRBD1. The CDR3 loop spans 15 amino acids. J was trimmed by 7 bases and V by 5 bases; bases with no gene match: 12. Looked up from germline, CDR1 is MNHNY and CDR2 is SVGAGI (reference sequence). The DNA of the CDR3 is TGTGCCAGCAGTACAACCGACAGGGGCGATTCTGGCTACACCTTC. The encoded protein is CASSTTDRGDSGYTF.

In its sample, this clone was seen a few times. The J gene is TRBJ2-3, the V gene TRBV5-1, with D maybe TRBD1 (6 bases). The germline V gene has CDR1 SGHRS and CDR2 YFSETQ. Trimming stripped 3 bases from V and 5 bases from J, with 16 bases between. CDR3 length equals 15 residues. For the CDR3, the DNA is TGCGCCAGCAGCTGGGACACCAACGTAAGAGATACGCAGTATTTT. It yields the protein CASSWDTNVRDTQYF.

The chain links TRBV29-1 to TRBJ1-3, with D uncertain. V lost 5 bases and J lost 3, with 11 bases in between. The CDR3 has 13 residues. Germline loops: CDR1 SQVTM, CDR2 ANQGSEA. The chain's CDR3 is CSVMSQFGNTIYF. In nucleotides, the CDR3 is TGCAGCGTTATGTCGCAGTTTGGAAACACCATATATTTT.

This sequence joins TRBV19 and TRBJ1-6; TRBD1 is a possible D gene (6 bases). Germline CDR1 LNHDA, CDR2 SQIVND (reference sequence). The CDR3 is 15 amino acids. V lost 6 bases to trimming and J lost 7 bases, with 16 bases between them. The CDR3 DNA reads TGTGCCAGTAGCTACAACAGGGACGGCAATTCACCCCTCCACTTT. As protein: CASSYNRDGNSPLHF.